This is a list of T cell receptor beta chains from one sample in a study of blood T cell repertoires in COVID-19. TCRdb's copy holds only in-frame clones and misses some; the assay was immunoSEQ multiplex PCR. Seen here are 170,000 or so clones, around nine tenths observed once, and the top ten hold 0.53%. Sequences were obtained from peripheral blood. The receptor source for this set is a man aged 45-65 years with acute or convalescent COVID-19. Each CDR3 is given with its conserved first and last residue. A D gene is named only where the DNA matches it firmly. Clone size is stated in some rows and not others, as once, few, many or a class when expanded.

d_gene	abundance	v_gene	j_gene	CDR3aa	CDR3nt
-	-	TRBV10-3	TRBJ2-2	CAISDRGNTGELFF	TGTGCCATCAGTGATAGGGGGAACACCGGGGAGCTGTTTTTT
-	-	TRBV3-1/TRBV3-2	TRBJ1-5	CASSQGQGNQPQHF	TGTGCCAGCAGCCAAGGACAGGGCAATCAGCCCCAGCATTTT
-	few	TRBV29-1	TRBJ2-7	CSVEWQGRPYEQYF	TGCAGCGTTGAGTGGCAGGGCCGTCCCTACGAGCAGTACTTC
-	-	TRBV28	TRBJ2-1	CASSLSRMRLEFF	TGTGCCAGCAGTTTATCCCGTATGCGGCTGGAGTTCTTC
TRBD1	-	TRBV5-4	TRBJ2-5	CASSPDRGGETQYF	TGTGCCAGCAGCCCCGACAGGGGCGGAGAGACCCAGTACTTC
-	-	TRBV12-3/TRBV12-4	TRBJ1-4	CASRLRLNEKLFF	TGTGCCAGCAGACTACGGTTAAATGAAAAACTGTTTTTT
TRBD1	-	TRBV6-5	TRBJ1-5	CASIAGGNSNQPQHF	TGTGCCAGCATAGCAGGGGGTAATAGCAATCAGCCCCAGCATTTT
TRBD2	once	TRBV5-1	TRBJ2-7	CASRSQPTSGMYEQYF	TGCGCCAGCCGCTCGCAGCCGACTAGCGGGATGTACGAGCAGTACTTC
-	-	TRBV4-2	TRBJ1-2	CASSQPPSLRDGYTF	TGTGCCAGCAGCCAACCACCCTCCCTCAGGGATGGCTACACCTTC
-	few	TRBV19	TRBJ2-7	CASSRRDEQYF	TGTGCCAGTAGTAGGCGGGACGAGCAGTACTTC
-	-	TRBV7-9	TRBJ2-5	CASSATRETQYF	TGTGCCAGCAGCGCGACAAGGGAGACCCAGTACTTC
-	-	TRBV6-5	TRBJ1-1	CASRGKAGRNTEAFF	TGTGCCAGCAGGGGAAAAGCGGGGCGGAACACTGAAGCTTTCTTT
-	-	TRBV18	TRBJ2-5	CASSPGSQEETQYF	TGTGCCAGCTCACCAGGGAGCCAGGAGGAGACCCAGTACTTC
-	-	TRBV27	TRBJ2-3	CASSRVGGTAYTDTQYF	TGTGCCAGCAGTCGGGTCGGCGGGACTGCTTACACAGATACGCAGTATTTT
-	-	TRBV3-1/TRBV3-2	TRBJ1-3	CASSWQGSGNTIYF	TGTGCCAGCAGCTGGCAGGGGTCTGGAAACACCATATATTTT
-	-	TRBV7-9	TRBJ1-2	CASSFLSRSDYGYTF	TGTGCCAGCAGCTTCTTGTCACGGTCGGACTATGGCTACACCTTC
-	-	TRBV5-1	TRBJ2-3	CASSNSGGTDTQYF	TGCGCCAGCAGCAATAGCGGAGGCACAGATACGCAGTATTTT
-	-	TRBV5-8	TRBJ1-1	CANVKREEGF	TGTGCCAACGTTAAAAGGGAGGAGGGCTTT
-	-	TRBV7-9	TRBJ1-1	CASSLVGGNTEAFF	TGTGCCAGCAGCTTAGTCGGAGGGAACACTGAAGCTTTCTTT
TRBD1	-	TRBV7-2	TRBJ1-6	CASSLAGRGAPLHF	TGTGCCAGCAGCTTAGCGGGCAGGGGGGCACCCCTCCACTTT
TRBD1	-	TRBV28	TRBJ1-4	CASSLRTGANEKLFF	TGTGCCAGCAGCCTCAGGACAGGGGCTAATGAAAAACTGTTTTTT
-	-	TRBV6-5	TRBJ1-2	CASSYSAENYGYTF	TGTGCCAGCAGTTACTCTGCAGAAAACTATGGCTACACCTTC
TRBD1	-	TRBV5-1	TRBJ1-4	CASSNRDRGRFGEKLFF	TGCGCCAGCAGCAACCGGGACAGGGGAAGGTTCGGTGAAAAACTGTTTTTT
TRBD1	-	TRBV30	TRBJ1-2	CAWSVQGASGYTF	TGTGCCTGGAGTGTGCAGGGGGCGAGTGGCTACACCTTC
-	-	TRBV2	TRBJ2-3	CASPGGWTDTQYF	TGTGCCAGCCCAGGGGGGTGGACAGATACGCAGTATTTT
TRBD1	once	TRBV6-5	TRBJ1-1	CASSYAQGAEAFF	TGTGCCAGCAGTTACGCACAGGGGGCTGAAGCTTTCTTT
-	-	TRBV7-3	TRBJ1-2	CASSSTLGGGYTF	TGTGCCAGCAGCTCAACCCTGGGGGGTGGCTACACCTTC
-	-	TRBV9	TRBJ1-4	CASSPQGGLNEKLFF	TGTGCCAGCAGCCCCCAAGGGGGACTAAATGAAAAACTGTTTTTT
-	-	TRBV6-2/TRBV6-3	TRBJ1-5	CASSYRARAGNQPQHF	TGTGCCAGCAGTTATCGGGCGAGGGCGGGCAATCAGCCCCAGCATTTT
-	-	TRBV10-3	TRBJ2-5	CAISEARETQYF	TGTGCCATCAGTGAGGCCCGGGAGACCCAGTACTTC
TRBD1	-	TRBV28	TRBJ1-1	CASSRQGAGETEAFF	TGTGCCAGCAGTCGACAGGGGGCAGGAGAGACTGAAGCTTTCTTT
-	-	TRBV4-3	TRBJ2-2	CASSQDVGVNTGELFF	TGCGCCAGCAGCCAAGATGTAGGAGTGAACACCGGGGAGCTGTTTTTT
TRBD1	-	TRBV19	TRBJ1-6	CASSRNRGNNSPLHF	TGTGCCAGTAGTAGGAACAGGGGTAACAATTCACCCCTCCACTTT
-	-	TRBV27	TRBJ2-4	CASSPGAQDIQYF	TGTGCCAGCAGTCCAGGGGCCCAGGACATTCAGTACTTC
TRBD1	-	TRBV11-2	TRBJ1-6	CASSQAGGTHSPLHF	TGTGCCAGCAGCCAAGCAGGGGGTACGCATTCACCCCTCCACTTT
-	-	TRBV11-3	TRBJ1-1	CASSVGSTEAFF	TGTGCCAGCAGCGTAGGGAGCACTGAAGCTTTCTTT
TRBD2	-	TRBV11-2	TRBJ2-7	CASSYTSGRAYGFTYEQYF	TGTGCCAGCAGCTATACTAGCGGGAGGGCCTATGGTTTTACCTACGAGCAGTACTTC